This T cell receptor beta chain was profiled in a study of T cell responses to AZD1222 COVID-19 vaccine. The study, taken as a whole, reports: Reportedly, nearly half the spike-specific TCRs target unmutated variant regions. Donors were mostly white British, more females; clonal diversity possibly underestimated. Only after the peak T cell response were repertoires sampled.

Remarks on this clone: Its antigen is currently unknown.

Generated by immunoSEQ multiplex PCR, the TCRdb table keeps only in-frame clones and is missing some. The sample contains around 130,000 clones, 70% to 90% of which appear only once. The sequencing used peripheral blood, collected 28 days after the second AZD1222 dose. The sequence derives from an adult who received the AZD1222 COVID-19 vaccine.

In DNA form, the CDR3 reads TGCAGTGCTAGTTCCGACAGGGCCAATCAGCCCCAGCATTTT. This sequence encodes CSASSDRANQPQHF. The rearrangement joins TRBV20-1 to TRBJ1-5; TRBD1 matches 7 bases. The CDR3 sequence is 14 residues long. Losses at the gene ends were 3 bases for V and 3 bases for J; bases not matched to a gene: 5. Germline CDR1 and CDR2: DFQATT and SNEGSKA (reference sequence).